Below are 28 T cell receptor beta chains sequenced from a single sample in a study of cytomegalovirus exposure and HLA in healthy donors. PCR employed 60 Vbeta and 13 Jbeta primers. Data came from immunoSEQ multiplex PCR; TCRdb stores just in-frame clones and leaves some out. The sample carries under 200,000 clones, 80% to 85% recorded once. The sequencing sample was made of PBMCs. These receptors originate from a woman aged 18 to 35 in good health and CMV-seronegative.

V and J are TRBV2 and TRBJ2-5; 14 nucleotides line up with TRBD2. The CDR3 extends over 16 amino acids. Germline values: CDR1 SNHLY, CDR2 FYNNEI. Trimming removed 9 bases from V and 5 bases from J; junction bases left unmatched: 11. The DNA for the CDR3 is TGTGCCAGTCTGAATCGACTAGCGGGGGGGCAGGAGACCCAGTACTTC. Amino acid sequence: CASLNRLAGGQETQYF.

This sequence joins TRBV5-1 and TRBJ2-1; TRBD2 is a possible D gene (6 bases). The V end lost 1 base, the J end lost 7 bases, and 21 bases lay between the germline ends. From germline, CDR1 is SGHRS and CDR2 YFSETQ. This CDR3 region has 17 residues. The CDR3 region is CASSLRRGAPGLNEQFF. DNA of the CDR3: TGCGCCAGCAGCTTGAGGCGGGGTGCCCCAGGGTTGAATGAGCAGTTCTTC.

This clone has just a few counts. CDR3: CASSLAQQGYEKLFF. The CDR3 DNA follows: TGCGCCAGCAGCTTGGCTCAACAGGGCTACGAAAAACTGTTTTTT. This chain connects TRBV5-1 to TRBJ1-4; D might be TRBD1 (6 bases). The CDR3 extends over 15 amino acids. CDR1 and CDR2 from the germline V gene are SGHRS and YFSETQ. Deletions cut 0 bases from V and 8 bases from J, with 14 bases between. Using reference TRBV5-1 and TRBJ1-4 for the parts outside the CDR3, the full variable domain is KAGVTQTPRYLIKTRGQQVTLSCSPISGHRSVSWYQQTPGQGLQFLFEYFSETQRNKGNFPGRFSGRQFSNSRSEMNVSTLELGDSALYLCASSLAQQGYEKLFFGSGTQLSVL.

V is TRBV25-1 and J is TRBJ2-7, with 10 bases matching TRBD2. This CDR3 comprises 17 residues. V was pared by 4 bases and J by 1 base, with 10 bases of the junction left unmatched. From germline, CDR1 is MGHDK and CDR2 SYGVNS. The CDR3: CASSGGSSGSKSYEQYF. DNA for the CDR3: TGTGCCAGCAGTGGGGGTTCTAGCGGGAGTAAATCCTACGAGCAGTACTTC.

This chain uses TRBV29-1 with TRBJ2-7; 11 bases agree with TRBD2. This CDR3 is built from 14 residues. Germline loops: CDR1 SQVTM, CDR2 ANQGSEA. The J segment lost 4 bases and the V segment lost 4 bases, leaving 6 bases of the junction unmatched. CDR3 sequence reads: CSVVSSGGAYEQYF. The CDR3 nucleotides are TGCAGCGTTGTCAGTAGCGGGGGGGCGTACGAGCAGTACTTC.

The chain links TRBV6-6 to TRBJ1-1; tentative D call: TRBD1 (5 bases). The germline CDR1 and CDR2 sequences are MNHNY and SVGAGI (reference sequence). Trimming shortened V by 4 bases and J by 6 bases, and 9 bases separated the two germline ends. The CDR3 loop spans 12 amino acids. This CDR3 reads CASSSQGPEAFF. DNA of the CDR3: TGTGCCAGCAGTTCCCAGGGCCCTGAAGCTTTCTTT.

The genes are TRBV28 and TRBJ2-5, with 7 bases identical to TRBD2. This CDR3 region has 18 residues. The V segment lost 3 bases and the J segment 1 base; nucleotides outside the gene matches: 14. In germline, CDR1 is MDHEN, CDR2 SYDVKM. In DNA form, the CDR3 reads TGTGCCAGCAGTTTCCCTATGAGCACTAGCGAAGTCCAAGAGACCCAGTACTTC. Amino acids: CASSFPMSTSEVQETQYF.

V usage is TRBV27 and J usage is TRBJ2-1; D not certain. The CDR3 is 13 amino acids. The V and J ends lost 4 bases and 5 bases respectively, with 9 bases between them. Germline values: CDR1 MNHEY, CDR2 SMNVEV (reference sequence). The CDR3 sequence: CASSSPLHNEQFF. CDR3 nucleotides: TGTGCCAGCAGTTCCCCCCTCCACAATGAGCAGTTCTTC.

The chain is built from TRBV19 and TRBJ2-1; TRBD1 aligns across 8 bases. Germline V gives CDR1 LNHDA, CDR2 SQIVND (reference sequence). The CDR3 contains 13 residues. The V gene end was trimmed by 6 bases and the J gene end by 9 bases; junction bases not matched to a gene: 7. The CDR3 coding sequence is TGTGCCAGTAGCGGACAGGGCGGCGGTGAGCAGTTCTTC. Amino acid sequence: CASSGQGGGEQFF.

CDR3 sequence: CASSYDGTPQETQYF. The CDR3 DNA reads as TGTGCCAGCAGCTATGACGGGACTCCACAAGAGACCCAGTACTTC. The J gene is TRBJ2-5, the V gene TRBV6-5; possibly TRBD2 for D (6 bases). Germline V gene data show CDR1 as MNHEY and CDR2 as SVGAGI. The CDR3 has 15 amino acids. V lost 6 bases, J lost 2 bases, and 16 bases lay in between.

The J gene is TRBJ1-2, the V gene TRBV6-1, with D possibly TRBD1 on 6 matching bases. V lost 10 bases and J lost 8, with 14 bases in between. The CDR3 totals 11 residues. Germline V CDR1 and CDR2: MNHNS, SASEGT. CDR3 sequence reads: CATEDSKGYTF. CDR3 bases: TGTGCCACGGAGGACAGTAAGGGCTACACCTTC.

This chain joins TRBV25-1 and TRBJ1-1, with a tentative D call TRBD1 (5 bases). CDR1 is MGHDK, CDR2 SYGVNS, per germline. Trimming stripped 0 bases from V and 8 bases from J, with 16 bases between. The CDR3 is made up of 15 amino acids. The CDR3 spells CASSEYDSSVVEAFF. The CDR3 DNA reads TGTGCCAGCAGTGAATATGACAGTTCAGTAGTGGAAGCTTTCTTT. Drawing the rest from reference TRBV25-1 and TRBJ1-1, the complete variable domain is EADIYQTPRYLVIGTGKKITLECSQTMGHDKMYWYQQDPGMELHLIHYSYGVNSTEKGDLSSESTVSRIRTEHFPLTLESARPSHTSQYLCASSEYDSSVVEAFFGQGTRLTVV.

The rearrangement uses TRBV6-8 and TRBJ2-5; 10 nucleotides match TRBD2. The germline gives CDR1 MNHGY, CDR2 SAAAGT. V gave up 5 bases and J gave up 0 bases; unmatched junction bases: 18. The CDR3 runs to 20 residues. CDR3 sequence: CASSLTRIAGGRHYQETQYF. The CDR3 bases are TGTGCCAGCAGTCTTACGAGAATAGCGGGAGGCCGACATTACCAAGAGACCCAGTACTTC.

The chain uses TRBV7-8 and TRBJ2-1; TRBD2 agrees at 13 bases. CDR1 is SGHVS and CDR2 is FQNEAQ in the germline V gene. CDR3 length: 19 amino acids. V lost 0 bases, J lost 4 bases, and 9 bases stayed unmatched. The CDR3 region is CASSLALRLAGGFYNEQFF. CDR3 in DNA: TGTGCCAGCAGCTTAGCACTTCGACTAGCGGGGGGCTTTTACAATGAGCAGTTCTTC.

This clone was seen only once. The chain combines TRBV25-1 with TRBJ2-3; tentative D call: TRBD1 (5 bases). V dropped 7 bases and J dropped 7 bases, with 21 bases sitting between them. CDR1 is MGHDK and CDR2 is SYGVNS in the germline V gene. CDR3 length: 15 amino acids. CDR3 amino acids: CASNSGQGSTHTQYF. The CDR3 coding sequence is TGTGCCAGCAATTCAGGGCAGGGTAGTACACATACGCAGTATTTT.

This sequence joins TRBV4-2 and TRBJ2-2, with 13 bases matching TRBD2. Trimming at V came to 2 bases and at J to 0 bases, leaving 12 bases not matched to a gene. CDR3 length equals 21 residues. CDR1 is LGHNA and CDR2 is YNFKEQ in the germline V gene. For the CDR3, the DNA is TGTGCCAGCAGCCAACGATCGGGACTAGCGGGGCCCACCTCGAACACCGGGGAGCTGTTTTTT. Residues: CASSQRSGLAGPTSNTGELFF.

The chain is built from TRBV14 and TRBJ1-2; D gene ambiguous. V dropped 0 bases and J dropped 5 bases, with 10 bases sitting between them. The germline V gene has CDR1 SGHDN and CDR2 FVKESK. There are 14 residues in the CDR3. CDR3 sequence (DNA): TGTGCCAGCAGCCAAGAGGGCCCCGGATATGGCTACACCTTC. Amino acids: CASSQEGPGYGYTF.

The genes are TRBV6-5 and TRBJ1-1, with D possibly matching TRBD1 (6 bases). CDR1 MNHEY and CDR2 SVGAGI come from the germline V gene. Trimming shortened V by 8 bases and J by 5 bases, and 21 bases separated the two germline ends. The CDR3 has 15 residues. The CDR3 reads CASWGPGSGWTEAFF. In nucleotides, the CDR3 is TGTGCCAGCTGGGGGCCTGGGTCTGGTTGGACTGAAGCTTTCTTT.

CDR3 nucleotides: TGCGCCAGCAGCGGGCATGAGCAGTTCTTC. Its translation is CASSGHEQFF. V and J are TRBV5-1 and TRBJ2-1; D is undetermined. The germline gives CDR1 SGHRS, CDR2 YFSETQ. The CDR3 length is 10 residues. The V end lost 4 bases, the J end lost 8 bases, and 4 bases lay between the germline ends. The full variable domain, with the rest looked up from reference TRBV5-1 and TRBJ2-1, is KAGVTQTPRYLIKTRGQQVTLSCSPISGHRSVSWYQQTPGQGLQFLFEYFSETQRNKGNFPGRFSGRQFSNSRSEMNVSTLELGDSALYLCASSGHEQFFGPGTRLTVL.

The CDR3 spells CASSYSPSGSTDTQYF. CDR3 DNA: TGTGCCAGCAGTTACTCGCCTAGCGGTAGCACAGATACGCAGTATTTT. The rearrangement uses TRBV6-5 and TRBJ2-3; 7 positions match TRBD2. CDR1 is MNHEY, CDR2 SVGAGI, per germline. The trim removed 0 bases at V and 0 bases at J, leaving 3 bases unmatched. This CDR3 is 16 amino acids long.

The chain recombines TRBV27 with TRBJ1-5, with a possible D match to TRBD1 (5 bases). Germline CDR1 MNHEY, CDR2 SMNVEV (reference sequence). CDR3 length: 16 residues. Trimming removed 1 base at V and 3 bases at J, with 13 bases between. The CDR3 DNA sequence: TGTGCCAGCAGTTTATGGGCTCCAGGGTACAATCAGCCCCAGCATTTT. Translating it yields CASSLWAPGYNQPQHF.

This chain uses TRBV4-1 with TRBJ2-3, with 10 bases aligning to TRBD1. This CDR3 contains 14 residues. The ends lost 0 bases at V and 9 bases at J; junction bases unmatched: 3. Germline lookup yields CDR1 MGHRA and CDR2 YSYEKL. CDR3 nucleotides: TGCGCCAGCAGCCAAGAGGGACAGGGGACGACGCAGTATTTT. This sequence encodes CASSQEGQGTTQYF.

The chain joins TRBV28 to TRBJ2-7; TRBD2 might be the D (5 bases). V dropped 6 bases and J dropped 5 bases, with 14 bases sitting between them. CDR1 and CDR2 from the germline V gene are MDHEN and SYDVKM. The CDR3 is 13 amino acids. CDR3 DNA: TGTGCCAGCAGCCTACCCCCGAGGGACGAGCAGTACTTC. Translating gives CASSLPPRDEQYF. Complete variable domain (other parts from reference TRBV28 and TRBJ2-7): DVKVTQSSRYLVKRTGEKVFLECVQDMDHENMFWYRQDPGLGLRLIYFSYDVKMKEKGDIPEGYSVSREKKERFSLILESASTNQTSMYLCASSLPPRDEQYFGPGTRLTVT.

V usage is TRBV7-9 and J usage is TRBJ1-1; 7 nucleotides align to TRBD1. In germline, CDR1 is SEHNR, CDR2 FQNEAQ (reference sequence). Trimming cost V 10 bases and J 1 base; bases outside gene matches: 6. The CDR3 has 13 residues. CDR3 sequence reads: CAIRGQSNTEAFF. In nucleotides, the CDR3 is TGTGCCATTCGGGGACAGTCGAACACTGAAGCTTTCTTT. Based on the CDR3 plus reference TRBV7-9 and TRBJ1-1, the full variable domain is DTGVSQNPRHKITKRGQNVTFRCDPISEHNRLYWYRQTLGQGPEFLTYFQNEAQLEKSRLLSDRFSAERPKGSFSTLEIQRTEQGDSAMYLCAIRGQSNTEAFFGQGTRLTVV.

The V gene is TRBV28, the J gene TRBJ2-1, with 7 bases identical to TRBD2. Germline CDR1 is MDHEN and CDR2 is SYDVKM. After removal of 3 bases from V and 8 bases from J, the junction contained 13 bases not matched to a gene. This CDR3 has 16 amino acids. The CDR3 loop is CASSLGLAGVLHEQFF. As DNA, the CDR3 is TGTGCCAGCAGTTTGGGGTTGGCGGGAGTGCTTCATGAGCAGTTCTTC.

This chain joins TRBV7-7 and TRBJ2-7; no reliable D call. V gave up 9 bases and J gave up 5 bases, with 17 bases separating them. Germline lookup yields CDR1 SSHAT and CDR2 FNYEAQ (reference sequence). The CDR3 has 13 residues. Here the CDR3 reads CARPQCRTNEQYF. The CDR3 nucleotides read TGTGCCAGGCCACAGTGCCGAACAAACGAGCAGTACTTC.

J is TRBJ2-7 and V is TRBV19; possibly TRBD2 for D (5 bases). Trimming shortened V by 9 bases and J by 2 bases, and 5 bases separated the two germline ends. The germline V gene has CDR1 LNHDA and CDR2 SQIVND (reference sequence). CDR3 length: 10 amino acids. DNA of the CDR3: TGTGCCAGCGGGGCCTACGAGCAGTACTTC. It yields the protein CASGAYEQYF.

The chain links TRBV15 to TRBJ2-7; a weak D match, TRBD2 (6 bases). Germline assignment: CDR1 LNHNV and CDR2 YYDKDF (reference sequence). The CDR3 is made up of 15 amino acids. Deletions cut 0 bases from V and 0 bases from J, with 9 bases between. CDR3 region: CATSRDPAGSYEQYF. DNA for the CDR3: TGTGCCACCAGCAGAGATCCAGCGGGCTCCTACGAGCAGTACTTC.